Below are 6 T cell receptor beta chains sequenced from a single sample in a study of cytomegalovirus exposure and HLA in healthy donors. The PCR had 60 Vbeta and 13 Jbeta primers. Measured with immunoSEQ multiplex PCR; TCRdb has only the in-frame clones, and not every one. The sample holds 84,000 or so clones, over 75% seen once. The sequencing sample was made of PBMCs. These receptors all come from a man aged 45-65 years in good health and CMV-seronegative.

The rearrangement joins TRBV6-5 to TRBJ1-5; 8 nucleotides align to TRBD1. V gave up 8 bases and J gave up 6 bases; unmatched junction bases: 6. Looked up from germline, CDR1 is MNHEY and CDR2 is SVGAGI. This CDR3 is 13 amino acids long. CDR3 in amino acids: CASYQGAGQPQHF. The CDR3 nucleotides read TGTGCCAGCTATCAGGGGGCTGGTCAGCCCCAGCATTTT.

This sequence joins TRBV11-2 and TRBJ2-6; the D is unclear. CDR1 is SGHAT, CDR2 FQNNGV, per germline. This CDR3 has 13 amino acids. Trimming cost V 7 bases and J 0 bases, with 4 bases left between them. The CDR3, as DNA: TGTGCCAGCATAGCCTCTGGGGCCAACGTCCTGACTTTC. Residues: CASIASGANVLTF.

The CDR3 coding sequence is TGTGCCAGTAGTACAACCAGTAACTATGGCTACACCTTC. Residues: CASSTTSNYGYTF. The chain has TRBV19 and TRBJ1-2; D not resolved. This CDR3 has 13 amino acids. The V end lost 4 bases, the J end lost 1 base, and 7 bases lay between the germline ends. Germline V lookup: CDR1 LNHDA, CDR2 SQIVND (reference sequence).

The chain is built from TRBV6-5 and TRBJ1-2, with TRBD1 identical over 8 bases. CDR1 is MNHEY, CDR2 SVGAGI, per germline. The V segment lost 4 bases and the J segment 3 bases; nucleotides outside the gene matches: 7. The CDR3 sequence is 15 residues long. The CDR3 here is CASSSAGTGDYGYTF. The CDR3 region has the DNA TGTGCCAGCAGTTCGGCCGGGACAGGAGACTATGGCTACACCTTC.

This chain links TRBV7-9 with TRBJ2-5; possible D gene TRBD1, 6 bases. The CDR3 covers 14 residues. V was cut by 1 base and J by 4 bases, with 10 bases left in between. Germline V gives CDR1 SEHNR, CDR2 FQNEAQ (reference sequence). CDR3 sequence reads: CASSLVLRGETQYF. CDR3 sequence (DNA): TGTGCCAGCAGCTTAGTGCTCAGGGGAGAGACCCAGTACTTC.

The chain links TRBV4-1 to TRBJ2-1; 10 bases agree with TRBD1. The CDR3 covers 16 residues. V dropped 7 bases and J dropped 5; count of bases not matched to a gene: 11. Per the germline V gene, CDR1 is MGHRA and CDR2 is YSYEKL. The CDR3 nucleotides read TGCGCCAGCACCGTACGGGGGGGACAGGGGAACAATGAGCAGTTCTTC. Its protein product is CASTVRGGQGNNEQFF.